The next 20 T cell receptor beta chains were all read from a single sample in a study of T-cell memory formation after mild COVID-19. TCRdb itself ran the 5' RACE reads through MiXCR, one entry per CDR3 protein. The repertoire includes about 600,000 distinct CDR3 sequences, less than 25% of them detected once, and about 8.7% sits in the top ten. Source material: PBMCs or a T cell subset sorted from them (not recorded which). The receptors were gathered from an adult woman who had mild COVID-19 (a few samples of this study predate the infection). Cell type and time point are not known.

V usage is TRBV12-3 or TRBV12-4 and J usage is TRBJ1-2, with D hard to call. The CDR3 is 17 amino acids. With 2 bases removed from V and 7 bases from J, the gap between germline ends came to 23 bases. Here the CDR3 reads CASSLTLVILPSGGYTF. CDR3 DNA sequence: TGTGCCAGCAGTTTAACCTTAGTCATCCTCCCCTCTGGTGGCTACACCTTC.

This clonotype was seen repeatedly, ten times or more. The CDR3 DNA is TGTGCCAGCAGTTTATCAGGGACCCTTTACAATGAGCAGTTCTTC. Translated, it gives CASSLSGTLYNEQFF. The chain employs TRBV12-3 or TRBV12-4 and TRBJ2-1, with D perhaps assigned TRBD1 or TRBD2 (5 bases each). The CDR3 has 15 residues. V lost 2 bases and J 4 bases, leaving 12 bases between the germline ends.

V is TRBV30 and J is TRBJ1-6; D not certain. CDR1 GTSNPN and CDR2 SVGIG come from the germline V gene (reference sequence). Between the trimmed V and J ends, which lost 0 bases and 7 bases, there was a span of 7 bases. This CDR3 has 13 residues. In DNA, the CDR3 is TGTGCCTGGAGTGTAAGAGAGAATTCACCCCTCCACTTT. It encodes CAWSVRENSPLHF.

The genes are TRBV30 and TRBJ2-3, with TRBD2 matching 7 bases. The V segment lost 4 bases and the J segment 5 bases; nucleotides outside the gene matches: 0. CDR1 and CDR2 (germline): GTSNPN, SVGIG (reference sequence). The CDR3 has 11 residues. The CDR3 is CAWTGGDTQYF. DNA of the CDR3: TGTGCCTGGACGGGGGGAGATACGCAGTATTTT.

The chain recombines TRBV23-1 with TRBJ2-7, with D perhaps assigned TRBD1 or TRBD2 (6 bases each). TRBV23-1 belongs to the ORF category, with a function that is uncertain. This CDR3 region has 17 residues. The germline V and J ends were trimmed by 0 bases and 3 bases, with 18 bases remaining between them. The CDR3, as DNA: TGCGCCAGCAGTCAATCGCACCGGGGGCGGTGTCACTACGAGCAGTACTTC. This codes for CASSQSHRGRCHYEQYF.

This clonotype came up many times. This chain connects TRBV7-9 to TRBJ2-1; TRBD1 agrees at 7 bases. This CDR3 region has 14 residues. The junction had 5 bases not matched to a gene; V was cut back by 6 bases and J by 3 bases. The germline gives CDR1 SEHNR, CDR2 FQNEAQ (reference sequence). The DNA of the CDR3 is TGTGCCAGCAGTGACAGGGCAGACTACAATGAGCAGTTCTTC. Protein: CASSDRADYNEQFF.

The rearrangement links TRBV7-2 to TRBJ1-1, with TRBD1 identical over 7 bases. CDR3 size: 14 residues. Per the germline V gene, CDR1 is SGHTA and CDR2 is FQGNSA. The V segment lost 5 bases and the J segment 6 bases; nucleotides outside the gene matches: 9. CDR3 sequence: CASSTRQGTSEAFF. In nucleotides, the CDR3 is TGTGCCAGCAGCACCAGACAGGGCACGTCTGAAGCTTTCTTT.

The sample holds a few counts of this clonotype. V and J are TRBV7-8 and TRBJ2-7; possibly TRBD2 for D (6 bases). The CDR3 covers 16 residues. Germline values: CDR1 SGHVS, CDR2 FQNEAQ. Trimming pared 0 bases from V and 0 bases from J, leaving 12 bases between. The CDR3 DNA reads TGTGCCAGCAGCTTAGCAGCGGCGGGGCTCTCCTACGAGCAGTACTTC. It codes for CASSLAAAGLSYEQYF.

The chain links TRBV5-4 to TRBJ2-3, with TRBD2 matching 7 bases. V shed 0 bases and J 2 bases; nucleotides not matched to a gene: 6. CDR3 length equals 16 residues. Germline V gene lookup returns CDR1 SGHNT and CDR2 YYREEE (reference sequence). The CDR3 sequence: CASSLAPSGNTDTQYF. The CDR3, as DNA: TGTGCCAGCAGCTTGGCCCCTAGCGGTAACACAGATACGCAGTATTTT.

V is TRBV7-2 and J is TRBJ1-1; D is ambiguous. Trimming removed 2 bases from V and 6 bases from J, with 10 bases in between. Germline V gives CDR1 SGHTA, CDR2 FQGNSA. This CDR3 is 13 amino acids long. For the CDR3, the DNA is TGTGCCAGCAGCTTATTGAGGGAGGCTGAAGCTTTCTTT. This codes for CASSLLREAEAFF. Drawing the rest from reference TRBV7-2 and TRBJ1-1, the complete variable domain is GAGVSQSPSNKVTEKGKDVELRCDPISGHTALYWYRQSLGQGLEFLIYFQGNSAPDKSGLPSDRFSAERTGGSVSTLTIQRTQQEDSAVYLCASSLLREAEAFFGQGTRLTVV.

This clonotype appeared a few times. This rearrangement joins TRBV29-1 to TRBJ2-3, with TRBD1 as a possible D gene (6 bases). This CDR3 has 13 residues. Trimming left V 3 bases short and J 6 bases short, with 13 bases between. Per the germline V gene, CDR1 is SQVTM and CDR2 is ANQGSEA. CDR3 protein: CSVEVGASDTQYF. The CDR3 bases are TGCAGCGTTGAGGTGGGGGCGTCGGATACGCAGTATTTT.

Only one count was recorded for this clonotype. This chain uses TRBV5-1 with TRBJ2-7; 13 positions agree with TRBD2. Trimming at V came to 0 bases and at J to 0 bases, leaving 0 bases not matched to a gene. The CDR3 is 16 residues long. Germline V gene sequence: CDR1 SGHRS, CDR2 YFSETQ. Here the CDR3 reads CASSLGTSGSSYEQYF. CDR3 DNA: TGCGCCAGCAGCTTGGGGACTAGCGGGAGCTCCTACGAGCAGTACTTC. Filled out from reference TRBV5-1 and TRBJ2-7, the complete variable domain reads KAGVTQTPRYLIKTRGQQVTLSCSPISGHRSVSWYQQTPGQGLQFLFEYFSETQRNKGNFPGRFSGRQFSNSRSEMNVSTLELGDSALYLCASSLGTSGSSYEQYFGPGTRLTVT.

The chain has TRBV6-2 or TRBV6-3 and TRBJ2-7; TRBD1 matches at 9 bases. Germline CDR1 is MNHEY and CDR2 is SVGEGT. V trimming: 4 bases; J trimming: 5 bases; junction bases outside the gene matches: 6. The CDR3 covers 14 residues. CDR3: CASSFIQGADEQYF. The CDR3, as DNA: TGTGCCAGCAGTTTCATACAGGGGGCGGACGAGCAGTACTTC.

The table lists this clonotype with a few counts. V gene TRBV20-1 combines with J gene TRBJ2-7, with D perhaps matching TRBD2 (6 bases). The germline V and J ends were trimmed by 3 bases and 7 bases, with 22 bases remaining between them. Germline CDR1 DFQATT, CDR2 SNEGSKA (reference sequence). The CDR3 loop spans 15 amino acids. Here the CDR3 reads CSARDVKEGWPEQYF. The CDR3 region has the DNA TGCAGTGCTAGGGACGTGAAGGAGGGGTGGCCTGAGCAGTACTTC.

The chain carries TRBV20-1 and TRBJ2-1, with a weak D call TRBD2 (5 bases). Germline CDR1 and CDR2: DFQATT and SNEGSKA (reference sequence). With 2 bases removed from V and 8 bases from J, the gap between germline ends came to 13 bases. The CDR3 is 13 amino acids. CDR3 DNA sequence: TGCAGTGCTAGATTGCTAGCCATTGATGAGCAGTTCTTC. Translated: CSARLLAIDEQFF.

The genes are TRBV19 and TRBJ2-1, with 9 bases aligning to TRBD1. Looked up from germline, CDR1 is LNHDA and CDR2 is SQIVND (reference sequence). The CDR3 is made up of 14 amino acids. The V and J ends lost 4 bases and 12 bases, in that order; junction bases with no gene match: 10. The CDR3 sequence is CASSTSGTGSPQFF. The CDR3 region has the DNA TGTGCCAGTAGTACCTCCGGGACAGGGTCGCCGCAGTTCTTC. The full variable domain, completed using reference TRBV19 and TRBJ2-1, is DGGITQSPKYLFRKEGQNVTLSCEQNLNHDAMYWYRQDPGQGLRLIYYSQIVNDFQKGDIAEGYSVSREKKESFPLTVTSAQKNPTAFYLCASSTSGTGSPQFFGPGTRLTVL.

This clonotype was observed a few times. In DNA form, the CDR3 reads TGTGCCAGCAGTTTCCTTATAGGGCAGGACGAGCAGTACTTC. As protein: CASSFLIGQDEQYF. This chain joins TRBV6-5 and TRBJ2-7; D gene ambiguous. Germline CDR1 reads MNHEY; CDR2 reads SVGAGI. This CDR3 comprises 14 residues. V lost 4 bases and J lost 5, with 15 bases in between.

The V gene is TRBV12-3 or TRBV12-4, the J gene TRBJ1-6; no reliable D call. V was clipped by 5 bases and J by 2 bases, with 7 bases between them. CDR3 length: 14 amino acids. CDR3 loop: CASSREAYNSPLHF. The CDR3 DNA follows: TGTGCCAGCAGTCGGGAGGCCTATAATTCACCCCTCCACTTT.

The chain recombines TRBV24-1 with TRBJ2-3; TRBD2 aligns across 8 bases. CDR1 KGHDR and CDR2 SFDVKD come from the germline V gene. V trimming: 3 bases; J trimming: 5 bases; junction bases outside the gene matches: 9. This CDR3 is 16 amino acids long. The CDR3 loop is CATSDRSSGSRDTQYF. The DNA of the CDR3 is TGTGCCACCAGTGATCGGTCTAGCGGGTCACGAGATACGCAGTATTTT.

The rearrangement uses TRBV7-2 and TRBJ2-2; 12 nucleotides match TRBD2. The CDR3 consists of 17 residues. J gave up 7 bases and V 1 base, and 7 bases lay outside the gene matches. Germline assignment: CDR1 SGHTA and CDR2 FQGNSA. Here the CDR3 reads CASSLGLAGGQNGELFF. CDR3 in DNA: TGTGCCAGCAGCTTAGGTCTAGCGGGAGGGCAGAACGGGGAGCTGTTTTTT.